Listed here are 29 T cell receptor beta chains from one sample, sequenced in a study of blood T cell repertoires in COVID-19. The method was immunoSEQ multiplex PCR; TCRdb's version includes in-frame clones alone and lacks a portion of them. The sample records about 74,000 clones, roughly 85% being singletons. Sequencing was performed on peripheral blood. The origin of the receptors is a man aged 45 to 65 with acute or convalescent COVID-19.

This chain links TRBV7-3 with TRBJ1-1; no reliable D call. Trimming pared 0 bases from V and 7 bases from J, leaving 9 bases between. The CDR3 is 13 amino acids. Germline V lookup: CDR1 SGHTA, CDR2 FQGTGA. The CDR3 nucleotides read TGTGCCAGCAGCTTAACGTTGAGAAGTGAAGCTTTCTTT. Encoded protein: CASSLTLRSEAFF. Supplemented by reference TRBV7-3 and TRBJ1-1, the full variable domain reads GAGVSQTPSNKVTEKGKYVELRCDPISGHTALYWYRQSLGQGPEFLIYFQGTGAADDSGLPNDRFFAVRPEGSVSTLKIQRTERGDSAVYLCASSLTLRSEAFFGQGTRLTVV.

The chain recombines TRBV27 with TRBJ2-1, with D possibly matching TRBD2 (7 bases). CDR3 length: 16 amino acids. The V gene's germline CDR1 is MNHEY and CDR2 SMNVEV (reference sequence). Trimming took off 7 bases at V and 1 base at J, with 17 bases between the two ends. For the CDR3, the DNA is TGTGCCAGCAAGTTAGAGGGGGGGTGGTCCTACAATGAGCAGTTCTTC. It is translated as CASKLEGGWSYNEQFF.

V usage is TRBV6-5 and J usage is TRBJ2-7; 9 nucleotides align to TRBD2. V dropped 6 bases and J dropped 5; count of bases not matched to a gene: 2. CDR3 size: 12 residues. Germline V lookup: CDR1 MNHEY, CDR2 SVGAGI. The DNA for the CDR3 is TGTGCCAGCAGGGGGACTAGCAACGAGCAGTACTTC. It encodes CASRGTSNEQYF.

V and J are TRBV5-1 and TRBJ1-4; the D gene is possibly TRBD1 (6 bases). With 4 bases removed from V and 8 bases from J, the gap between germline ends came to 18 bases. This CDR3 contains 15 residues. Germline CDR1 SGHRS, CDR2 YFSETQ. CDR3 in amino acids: CASSLGSGDGEKLFF. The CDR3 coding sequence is TGCGCCAGCAGCCTGGGGTCAGGGGACGGGGAAAAACTGTTTTTT.

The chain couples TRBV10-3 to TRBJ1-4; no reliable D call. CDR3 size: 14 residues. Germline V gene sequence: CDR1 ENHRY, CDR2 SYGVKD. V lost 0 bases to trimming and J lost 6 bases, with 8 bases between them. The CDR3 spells CAISESGGHEKLFF. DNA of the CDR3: TGTGCCATCAGTGAGTCAGGAGGGCATGAAAAACTGTTTTTT.

The CDR3 nucleotides read TGTGCCACCAGCAGAGAAAGAGAGAATGAAAAACTGTTTTTT. It codes for CATSRERENEKLFF. The chain employs TRBV15 and TRBJ1-4; D unresolved. CDR1 and CDR2 (germline): LNHNV, YYDKDF (reference sequence). Trimming shortened V by 0 bases and J by 5 bases, and 7 bases separated the two germline ends. This CDR3 has 14 residues.

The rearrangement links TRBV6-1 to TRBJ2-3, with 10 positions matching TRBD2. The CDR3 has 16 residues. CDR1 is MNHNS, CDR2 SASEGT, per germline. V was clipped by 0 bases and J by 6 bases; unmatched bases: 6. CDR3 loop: CASSEASSGGPDTQYF. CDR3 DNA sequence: TGTGCCAGCAGTGAAGCCTCTAGCGGGGGCCCGGATACGCAGTATTTT.

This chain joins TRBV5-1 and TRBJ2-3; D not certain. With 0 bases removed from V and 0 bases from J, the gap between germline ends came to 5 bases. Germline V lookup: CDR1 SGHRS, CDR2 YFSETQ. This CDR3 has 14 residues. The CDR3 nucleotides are TGCGCCAGCAGCTTGGTCGGGAGCACAGATACGCAGTATTTT. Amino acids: CASSLVGSTDTQYF.

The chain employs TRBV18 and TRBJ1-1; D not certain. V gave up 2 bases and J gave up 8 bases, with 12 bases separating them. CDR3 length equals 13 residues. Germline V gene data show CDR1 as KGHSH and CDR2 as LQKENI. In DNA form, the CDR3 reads TGTGCCAGCTCACCAACCGGGGTAGGCGAAGCTTTCTTT. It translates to CASSPTGVGEAFF.

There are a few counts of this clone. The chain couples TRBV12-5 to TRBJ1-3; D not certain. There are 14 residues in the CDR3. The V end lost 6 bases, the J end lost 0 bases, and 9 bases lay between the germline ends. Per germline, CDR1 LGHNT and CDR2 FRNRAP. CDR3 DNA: TGTGCTAGTGGAATCGGGAGCTCTGGAAACACCATATATTTT. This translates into CASGIGSSGNTIYF.

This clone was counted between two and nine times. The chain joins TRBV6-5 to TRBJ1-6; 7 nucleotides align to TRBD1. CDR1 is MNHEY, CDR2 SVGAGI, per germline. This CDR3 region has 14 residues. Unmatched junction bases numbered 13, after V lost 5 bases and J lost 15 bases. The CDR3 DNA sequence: TGTGCCAGCAGTAAGACAGGGATCCTTTCGGTCCTCCACTTT. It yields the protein CASSKTGILSVLHF.

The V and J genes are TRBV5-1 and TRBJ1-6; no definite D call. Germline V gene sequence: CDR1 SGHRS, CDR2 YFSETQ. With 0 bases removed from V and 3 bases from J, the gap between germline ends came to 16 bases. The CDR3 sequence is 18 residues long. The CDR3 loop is CASSLVPPAENYNSPLHF. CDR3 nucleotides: TGCGCCAGCAGCTTGGTCCCGCCGGCGGAAAACTATAATTCACCCCTCCACTTT.

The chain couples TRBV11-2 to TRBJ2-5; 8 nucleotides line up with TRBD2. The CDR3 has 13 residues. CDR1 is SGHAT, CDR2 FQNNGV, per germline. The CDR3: CAWSSGSQETQYF. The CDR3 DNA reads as TGTGCGTGGTCTAGCGGGTCCCAAGAGACCCAGTACTTC.

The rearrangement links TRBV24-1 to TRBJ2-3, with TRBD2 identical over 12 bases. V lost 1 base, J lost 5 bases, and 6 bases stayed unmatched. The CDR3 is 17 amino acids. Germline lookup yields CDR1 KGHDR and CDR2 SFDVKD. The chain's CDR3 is CATSDFRASGGVDTQYF. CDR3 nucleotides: TGTGCCACCAGTGATTTTAGGGCTAGCGGGGGGGTAGATACGCAGTATTTT.

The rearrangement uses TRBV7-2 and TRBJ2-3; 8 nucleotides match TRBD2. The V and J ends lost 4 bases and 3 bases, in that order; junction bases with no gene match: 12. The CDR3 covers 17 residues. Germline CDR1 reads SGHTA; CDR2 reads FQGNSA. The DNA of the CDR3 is TGTGCCAGCAGCTCAGGGGCCGGGGGGGGCCTTACAGATACGCAGTATTTT. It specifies CASSSGAGGGLTDTQYF.

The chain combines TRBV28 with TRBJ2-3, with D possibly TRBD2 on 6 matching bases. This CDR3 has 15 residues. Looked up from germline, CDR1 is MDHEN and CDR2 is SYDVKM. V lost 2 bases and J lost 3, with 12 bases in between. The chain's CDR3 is CASSLLAGGTDTQYF. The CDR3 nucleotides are TGTGCCAGCAGTTTACTGGCCGGGGGAACAGATACGCAGTATTTT.

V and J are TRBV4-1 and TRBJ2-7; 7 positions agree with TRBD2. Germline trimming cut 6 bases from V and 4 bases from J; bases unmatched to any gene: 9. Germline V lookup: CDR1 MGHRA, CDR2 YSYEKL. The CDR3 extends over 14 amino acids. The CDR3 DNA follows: TGCGCCAGCAGTCTCGAACCGGGGGGTTACGAGCAGTACTTC. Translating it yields CASSLEPGGYEQYF.

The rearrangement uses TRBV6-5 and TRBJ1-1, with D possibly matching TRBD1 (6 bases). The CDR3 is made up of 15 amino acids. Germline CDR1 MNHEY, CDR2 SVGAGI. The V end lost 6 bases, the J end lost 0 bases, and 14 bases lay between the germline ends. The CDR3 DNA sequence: TGTGCCAGCAGGGACAGAGGGATCATGAACACTGAAGCTTTCTTT. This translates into CASRDRGIMNTEAFF.

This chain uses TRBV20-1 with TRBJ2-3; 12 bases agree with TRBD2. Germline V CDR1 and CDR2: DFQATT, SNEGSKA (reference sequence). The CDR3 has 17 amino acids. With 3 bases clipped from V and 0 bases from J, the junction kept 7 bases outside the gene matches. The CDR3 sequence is CSASGRGTSGSTDTQYF. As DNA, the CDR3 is TGCAGTGCTAGTGGGAGAGGGACTAGCGGGAGCACAGATACGCAGTATTTT.

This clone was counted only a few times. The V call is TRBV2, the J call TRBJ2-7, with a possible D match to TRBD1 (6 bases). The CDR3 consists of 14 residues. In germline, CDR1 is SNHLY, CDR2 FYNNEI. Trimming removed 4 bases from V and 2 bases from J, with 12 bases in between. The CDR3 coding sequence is TGTGCCAGCAGTGCCGACAGGTACGCCTACGAGCAGTACTTC. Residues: CASSADRYAYEQYF.

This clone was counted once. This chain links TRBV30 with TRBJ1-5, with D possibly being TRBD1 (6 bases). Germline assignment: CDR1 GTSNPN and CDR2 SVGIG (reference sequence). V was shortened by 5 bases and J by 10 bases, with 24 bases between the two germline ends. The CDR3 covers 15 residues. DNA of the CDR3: TGTGCCTGGGGGAGTACAGGGAGCCCGGGGCGTCCCCAGCATTTT. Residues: CAWGSTGSPGRPQHF.

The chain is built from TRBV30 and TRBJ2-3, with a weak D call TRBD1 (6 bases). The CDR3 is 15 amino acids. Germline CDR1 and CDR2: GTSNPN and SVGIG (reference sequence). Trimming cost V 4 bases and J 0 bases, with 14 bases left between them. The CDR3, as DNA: TGTGCCTGGAAAAGGACAGCCGCTAGCACAGATACGCAGTATTTT. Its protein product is CAWKRTAASTDTQYF.

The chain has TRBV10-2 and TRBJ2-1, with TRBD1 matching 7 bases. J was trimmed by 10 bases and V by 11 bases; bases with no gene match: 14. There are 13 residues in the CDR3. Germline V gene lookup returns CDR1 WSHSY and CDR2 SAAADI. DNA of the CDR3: TGCGCCGCTGGAAGTGACAGGGTTTCGGAGCAGTTCTTC. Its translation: CAAGSDRVSEQFF.

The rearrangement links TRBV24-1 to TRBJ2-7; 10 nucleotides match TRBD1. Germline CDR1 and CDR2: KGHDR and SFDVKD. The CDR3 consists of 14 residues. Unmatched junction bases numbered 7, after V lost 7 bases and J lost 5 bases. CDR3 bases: TGTGCCACCAGCCGGACAGGGGGACTCCACGAGCAGTACTTC. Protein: CATSRTGGLHEQYF.

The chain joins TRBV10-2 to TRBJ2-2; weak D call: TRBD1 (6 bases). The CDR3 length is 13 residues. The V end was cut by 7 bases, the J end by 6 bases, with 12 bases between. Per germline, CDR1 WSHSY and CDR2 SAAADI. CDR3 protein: CASNTGIPGELFF. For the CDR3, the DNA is TGCGCCAGCAACACAGGGATACCCGGGGAGCTGTTTTTT.

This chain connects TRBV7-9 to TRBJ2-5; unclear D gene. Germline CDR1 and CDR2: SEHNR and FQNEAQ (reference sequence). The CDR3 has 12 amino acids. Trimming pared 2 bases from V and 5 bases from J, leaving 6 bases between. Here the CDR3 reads CASSLLMETQYF. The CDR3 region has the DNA TGTGCCAGCAGCTTACTTATGGAGACCCAGTACTTC.

CDR3 sequence reads: CAISRTGRIEANYGYTF. In DNA, the CDR3 is TGTGCCATCAGTCGGACAGGGCGTATCGAGGCTAACTATGGCTACACCTTC. The V call is TRBV10-3, the J call TRBJ1-2; 8 bases fit TRBD1. Germline V gene sequence: CDR1 ENHRY, CDR2 SYGVKD. The CDR3 is 17 residues long. The trim removed 5 bases at V and 0 bases at J, leaving 11 bases unmatched.

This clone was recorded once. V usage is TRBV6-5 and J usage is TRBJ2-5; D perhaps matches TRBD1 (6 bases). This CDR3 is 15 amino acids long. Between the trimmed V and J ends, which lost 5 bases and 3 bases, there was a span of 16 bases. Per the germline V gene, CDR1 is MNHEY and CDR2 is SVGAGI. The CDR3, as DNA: TGTGCCAGCAGTAGACGACAGGCTCGGGAAGAGACCCAGTACTTC. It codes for CASSRRQAREETQYF.

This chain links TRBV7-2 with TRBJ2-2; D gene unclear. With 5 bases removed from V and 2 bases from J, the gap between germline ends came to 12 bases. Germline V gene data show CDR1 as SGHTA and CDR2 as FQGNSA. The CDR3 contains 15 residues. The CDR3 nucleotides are TGTGCCAGCAGCACCCGTCCTAGTAACACCGGGGAGCTGTTTTTT. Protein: CASSTRPSNTGELFF.